The sample holds a few counts of the clone carrying this T cell receptor (beta chain). Its antigen is not identified. The entry originates in a study of CD8 T cells in ankylosing spondylitis. CDR1 SGDLS and CDR2 YYNGEE come from the germline V gene. Trimming cost V 4 bases and J 9 bases, with 17 bases left between them. This CDR3 has 15 residues. Study outcomes and limitations: Disease-linked clones displayed a CD8+ phenotype and appeared relatively rarely in peripheral blood.

TCRdb independently ran MiXCR on the 5' RACE reads; one entry per CDR3 protein. The repertoire holds about 360,000 distinct CDR3 sequences, with roughly 14% as singletons. Sequencing was done on a sample of blood, either unsorted or a sorted T cell fraction (not recorded which). The rearrangement links TRBV9 to TRBJ1-6; D is possibly TRBD1 (5 bases). The clonotype originates from a male donor with ankylosing spondylitis or in good health (not recorded which). The CDR3 nucleotides are TGTGCCAGCAGCCGGGACCCCGGGACGGGTTCACCCCTCCACTTT. It encodes CASSRDPGTGSPLHF.